The next 14 T cell receptor beta chains were all read from a single sample in a study of T cell repertoires in cytomegalovirus infection. TCRdb called the reads again in MiXCR, with one record for every CDR3 protein. The sample includes 650,000 to 900,000 distinct CDR3 sequences, roughly 29% of them seen just once. These TCRs' antigens remain unknown. The sequencing used cultured CD8+ T cells from PBMCs, collected from culture after CMV antigen stimulation. These receptors all come from a human donor in good health (CMV status not recorded). Some clones in this sample may be carry-over from other donors' samples.

The chain uses TRBV4-3 and TRBJ2-3; D may match TRBD1 or TRBD2 (6 bases each). The V gene's germline CDR1 is LGHNA and CDR2 YSLEER. Trimming removed 0 bases from V and 6 bases from J, with 19 bases in between. This CDR3 has 17 residues. The CDR3 here is CASSQDWRGGTYDTQYF. CDR3 DNA: TGCGCCAGCAGCCAAGACTGGCGAGGGGGGACTTATGATACGCAGTATTTT.

This rearrangement joins TRBV6-4 to TRBJ2-4; 7 nucleotides line up with TRBD1. The CDR3 is 15 amino acids. Germline loops: CDR1 MRHNA, CDR2 SNTAGT. Germline trimming cut 3 bases from V and 6 bases from J; bases unmatched to any gene: 8. As DNA, the CDR3 is TGTGCCAGCAGTGAGACGACAGGGATGACAAACATTCAGTACTTC. It codes for CASSETTGMTNIQYF.

The chain couples TRBV6-1 to TRBJ1-3, with a possible D match to TRBD1 (6 bases). Germline-derived CDR1 and CDR2 are MNHNS and SASEGT. CDR3 size: 15 residues. Trimming left V 6 bases short and J 1 base short, with 13 bases between. DNA of the CDR3: TGTGCCAGCAGCCAACGGGGGCTGTCTGGAAACACCATATATTTT. It encodes CASSQRGLSGNTIYF.

This clonotype was seen a few times. The chain carries TRBV7-6 and TRBJ1-4, with 8 nucleotides matching TRBD1. CDR1 and CDR2 (germline): SGHVS, FNYEAQ. The CDR3 extends over 15 amino acids. V dropped 4 bases and J dropped 8; count of bases not matched to a gene: 9. CDR3 DNA: TGTGCCAGCAGCTCAACCACAGGGGGTAGCGAAAAACTGTTTTTT. Its protein product is CASSSTTGGSEKLFF.

J is TRBJ2-2 and V is TRBV7-2, with a weak D call TRBD2 (5 bases). CDR1 is SGHTA and CDR2 is FQGNSA in the germline V gene. The CDR3 covers 16 residues. V was clipped by 3 bases and J by 1 base, with 12 bases between them. The DNA of the CDR3 is TGTGCCAGCAGCTTCCTAGCACTGGGGAACACCGGGGAGCTGTTTTTT. Amino acid sequence: CASSFLALGNTGELFF.

The V and J genes are TRBV29-1 and TRBJ1-1, with a weak D call TRBD1 (5 bases). This CDR3 is 12 amino acids long. Germline CDR1 and CDR2: SQVTM and ANQGSEA. V lost 7 bases to trimming and J lost 6 bases, with 15 bases between them. CDR3 nucleotide sequence: TGCAGCGCTGCGGGACGCGGACCTGAAGCTTTCTTT. Amino acids: CSAAGRGPEAFF.

J is TRBJ2-1 and V is TRBV29-1; D is ambiguous. The CDR3 sequence is 12 residues long. In germline, CDR1 is SQVTM, CDR2 ANQGSEA. V lost 1 base, J lost 6 bases, and 7 bases lay in between. The DNA for the CDR3 is TGCAGCGTTGAAGTCGTGGGCAATGAGCAGTTCTTC. This translates into CSVEVVGNEQFF.

This clonotype was seen many times. This may be a read error: a much more frequent sequence differs by one nucleotide. The rearrangement uses TRBV7-9 and TRBJ1-1; D call uncertain. Trimming took 2 bases from V and 6 from J, leaving 4 bases between them. From germline, CDR1 is SEHNR and CDR2 FQNEAQ (reference sequence). The CDR3 is 11 amino acids. The CDR3 DNA reads TGTGCCAGCAGCTTATGGCCTGAAGCTTTCTTT. Translated: CASSLWPEAFF.

This clonotype occurred many times. CDR3: CASSLNGRTEAFF. The CDR3 DNA reads TGTGCCAGCAGCTTAAACGGGAGAACTGAAGCTTTCTTT. This rearrangement joins TRBV7-6 to TRBJ1-1; D gene ambiguous. The V end was cut by 2 bases, the J end by 5 bases, with 9 bases between. The CDR3 is made up of 13 amino acids. Germline V gene sequence: CDR1 SGHVS, CDR2 FNYEAQ. Full variable domain (outside the CDR3, taken from reference TRBV7-6 and TRBJ1-1): GAGVSQSPRYKVTKRGQDVALRCDPISGHVSLYWYRQALGQGPEFLTYFNYEAQQDKSGLPNDRFSAERPEGSISTLTIQRTEQRDSAMYRCASSLNGRTEAFFGQGTRLTVV.

The CDR3 sequence is CASSNKWRRDRWRNTEAFF. CDR3 coding DNA: TGTGCCAGTAGTAATAAATGGAGAAGGGACCGTTGGAGGAACACTGAAGCTTTCTTT. The rearrangement links TRBV19 to TRBJ1-1, with a possible D match to TRBD1 (5 bases). Trimming left V 4 bases short and J 1 base short, with 25 bases between. This CDR3 spans 19 amino acids. Germline V gene data show CDR1 as LNHDA and CDR2 as SQIVND (reference sequence). The full variable domain, rest sourced from reference TRBV19 and TRBJ1-1, is DGGITQSPKYLFRKEGQNVTLSCEQNLNHDAMYWYRQDPGQGLRLIYYSQIVNDFQKGDIAEGYSVSREKKESFPLTVTSAQKNPTAFYLCASSNKWRRDRWRNTEAFFGQGTRLTVV.

In this sample, this clonotype turned up a few times. The chain uses TRBV4-1 and TRBJ2-1; TRBD2 might be the D (6 bases). The CDR3 consists of 15 residues. Germline V lookup: CDR1 MGHRA, CDR2 YSYEKL. V was pared by 6 bases and J by 0 bases, with 12 bases between. The CDR3 sequence is CASRRGLDSYNEQFF. CDR3 in DNA: TGCGCCAGCAGGCGGGGTTTAGACTCCTACAATGAGCAGTTCTTC.

This clonotype was detected a few times. The CDR3 spells CSARGTGDTEAFF. CDR3 DNA: TGCAGTGCTAGAGGGACAGGGGACACTGAAGCTTTCTTT. The chain recombines TRBV20-1 with TRBJ1-1; 9 bases are shared with TRBD1. The CDR3 loop spans 13 amino acids. CDR1 and CDR2 from the germline V gene are DFQATT and SNEGSKA (reference sequence). The V segment lost 1 base and the J segment 3 bases; nucleotides outside the gene matches: 0.

The sample holds a few counts of this clonotype. V gene TRBV5-5 combines with J gene TRBJ1-5; 7 bases are shared with TRBD1. In germline, CDR1 is SGHKS, CDR2 YYEKEE (reference sequence). V gave up 4 bases and J gave up 6 bases; unmatched junction bases: 16. The CDR3 totals 17 residues. This chain's CDR3 is CASSHSWGLQGTQPQHF. The CDR3 DNA sequence: TGTGCCAGCAGCCACTCTTGGGGTTTACAGGGGACTCAGCCCCAGCATTTT.

In the case of this clonotype: At one end the junction does not follow the germline gene, possibly because of a read error. CDR3 protein: CASSPEASAF. CDR3 nucleotide sequence: TGTGCCAGCAGCCCAGAGGCTTCAGCGTTC. The V and J genes are TRBV7-9 and TRBJ1-1, with D unresolved. The CDR3 runs to 10 residues. Germline V CDR1 and CDR2: SEHNR, FQNEAQ (reference sequence).